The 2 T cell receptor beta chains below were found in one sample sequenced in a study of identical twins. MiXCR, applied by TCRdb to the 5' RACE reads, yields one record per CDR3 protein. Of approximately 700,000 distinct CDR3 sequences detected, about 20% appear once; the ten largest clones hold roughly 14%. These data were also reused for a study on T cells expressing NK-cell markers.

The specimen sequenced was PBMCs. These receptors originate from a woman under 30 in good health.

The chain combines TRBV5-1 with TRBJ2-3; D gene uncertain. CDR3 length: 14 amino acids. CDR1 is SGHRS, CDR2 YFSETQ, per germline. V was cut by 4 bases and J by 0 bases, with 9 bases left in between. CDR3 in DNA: TGCGCCAGCAGCCAGGCGTTTAGCACAGATACGCAGTATTTT. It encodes CASSQAFSTDTQYF.

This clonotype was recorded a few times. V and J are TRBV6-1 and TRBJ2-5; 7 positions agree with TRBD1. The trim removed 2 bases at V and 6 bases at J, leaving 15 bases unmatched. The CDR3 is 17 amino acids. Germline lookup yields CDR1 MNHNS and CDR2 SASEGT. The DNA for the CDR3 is TGTGCCAGCAGTGAATCTCTATCGACAGGGATAGTGAAGACCCAGTACTTC. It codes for CASSESLSTGIVKTQYF.